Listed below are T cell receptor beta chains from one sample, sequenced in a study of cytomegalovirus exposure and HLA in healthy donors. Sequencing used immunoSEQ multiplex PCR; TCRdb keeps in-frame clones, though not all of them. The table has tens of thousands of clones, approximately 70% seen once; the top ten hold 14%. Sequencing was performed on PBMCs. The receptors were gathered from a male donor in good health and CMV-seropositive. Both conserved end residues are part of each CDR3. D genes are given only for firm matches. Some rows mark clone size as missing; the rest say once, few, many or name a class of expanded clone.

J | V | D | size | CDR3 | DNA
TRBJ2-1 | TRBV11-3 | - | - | CASSRGTVEQFF | TGTGCCAGCAGCCGCGGGACAGTTGAGCAGTTCTTC
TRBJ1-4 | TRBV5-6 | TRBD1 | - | CASSRRTGADEKLFF | TGTGCCAGCAGCAGAAGGACAGGGGCGGATGAAAAACTGTTTTTT
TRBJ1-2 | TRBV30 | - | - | CAWDPGPGGGYTF | TGTGCCTGGGACCCGGGACCGGGGGGAGGCTACACCTTC
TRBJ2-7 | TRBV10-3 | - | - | CAISDGSGSYEQYF | TGTGCCATCAGTGACGGGTCTGGTTCCTACGAGCAGTACTTC
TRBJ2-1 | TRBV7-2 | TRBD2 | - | CASSSLAGGLNEQFF | TGTGCCAGCAGCAGCCTAGCGGGGGGGCTTAATGAGCAGTTCTTC
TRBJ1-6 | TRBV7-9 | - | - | CASSKTSFGDSPLHF | TGTGCCAGCAGCAAAACATCCTTCGGGGATTCACCCCTCCACTTT
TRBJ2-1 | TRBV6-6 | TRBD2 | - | CASSNRDYSGHNEQFF | TGTGCCAGCAGTAACCGGGACTACAGCGGACACAATGAGCAGTTCTTC
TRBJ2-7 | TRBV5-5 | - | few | CASSLEARDYLSYEQYF | TGTGCCAGCAGCTTGGAAGCCCGAGACTACCTCTCCTACGAGCAGTACTTC
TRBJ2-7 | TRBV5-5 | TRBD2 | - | CAGSSGLAVSSYEQYF | TGTGCCGGCAGCTCAGGACTAGCGGTTAGCTCCTACGAGCAGTACTTC
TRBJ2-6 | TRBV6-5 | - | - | CASSQTGIGANVLTF | TGTGCCAGCAGCCAAACAGGGATTGGGGCCAACGTCCTGACTTTC